Reported below is one TCR beta chain. As processed by the authors: Estimation of nucleated cell counts relied on the amplification of reference gene primers. TCRdb's copy holds only in-frame clones and misses some; the assay was immunoSEQ multiplex PCR. The DNA was the basis for D and trimming; V, J and clone size are from that table. The sample carries roughly 300,000 clones, 70% to 90% recorded once. The sample originates from a study of blood T cell repertoires in COVID-19. Study-wide context: In each case, the material was cDNA or gDNA derived from T cells, B-cell-depleted T cells, or PBMCs.

The junction had 8 bases not matched to a gene; V was cut back by 3 bases and J by 4 bases. The CDR3 extends over 16 amino acids. Germline V gene sequence: CDR1 KGHSH, CDR2 LQKENI. Donors in Cohort 3 who had recovered were those with two negative PCRs, healthcare professional clearance, or resolution of their symptoms. The chain recombines TRBV18 with TRBJ2-1; 8 bases are a match to TRBD1. The sample comprised PBMCs or T cells enriched from blood (not recorded which). This sequence originates from a man between 25 and 39 years old who had recovered from COVID-19. Written as DNA, the CDR3 is TGTGCCAGCTCACCTGCACCCCGGACAGGGTACAATGAGCAGTTCTTC. It encodes CASSPAPRTGYNEQFF.